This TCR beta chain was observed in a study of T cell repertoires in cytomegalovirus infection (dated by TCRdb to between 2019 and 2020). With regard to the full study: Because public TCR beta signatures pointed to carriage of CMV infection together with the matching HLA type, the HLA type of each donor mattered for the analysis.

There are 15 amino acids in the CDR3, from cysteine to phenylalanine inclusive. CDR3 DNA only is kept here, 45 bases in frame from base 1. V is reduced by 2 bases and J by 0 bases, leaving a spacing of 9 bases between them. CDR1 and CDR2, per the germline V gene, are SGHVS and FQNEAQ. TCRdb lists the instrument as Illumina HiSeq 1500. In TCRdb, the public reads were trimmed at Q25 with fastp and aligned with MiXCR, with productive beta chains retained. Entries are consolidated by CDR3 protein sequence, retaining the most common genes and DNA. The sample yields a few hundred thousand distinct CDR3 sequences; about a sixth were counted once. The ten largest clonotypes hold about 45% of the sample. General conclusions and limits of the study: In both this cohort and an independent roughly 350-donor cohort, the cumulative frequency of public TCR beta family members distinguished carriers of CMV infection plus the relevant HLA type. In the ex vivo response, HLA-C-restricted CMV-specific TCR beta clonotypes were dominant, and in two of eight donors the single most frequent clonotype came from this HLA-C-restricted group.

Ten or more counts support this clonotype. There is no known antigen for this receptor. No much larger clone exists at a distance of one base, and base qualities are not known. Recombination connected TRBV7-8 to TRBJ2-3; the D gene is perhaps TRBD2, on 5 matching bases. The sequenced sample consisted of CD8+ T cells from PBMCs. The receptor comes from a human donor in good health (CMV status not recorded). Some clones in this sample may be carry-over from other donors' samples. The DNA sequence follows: TGTGCCAGCAGCTTATACGGCGGGAGCACAGATACGCAGTATTTT. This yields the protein CASSLYGGSTDTQYF.